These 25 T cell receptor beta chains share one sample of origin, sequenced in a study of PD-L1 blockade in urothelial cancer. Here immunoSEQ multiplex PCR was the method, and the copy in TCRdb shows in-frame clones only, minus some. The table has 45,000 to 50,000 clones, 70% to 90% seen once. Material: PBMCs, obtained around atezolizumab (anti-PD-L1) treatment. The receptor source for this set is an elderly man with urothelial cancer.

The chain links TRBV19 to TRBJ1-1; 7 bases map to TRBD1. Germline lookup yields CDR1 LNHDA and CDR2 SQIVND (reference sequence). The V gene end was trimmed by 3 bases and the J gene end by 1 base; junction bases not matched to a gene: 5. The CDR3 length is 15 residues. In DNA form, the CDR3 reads TGTGCCAGTAGTATGAAGGGGGCTGGGAACACTGAAGCTTTCTTT. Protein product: CASSMKGAGNTEAFF. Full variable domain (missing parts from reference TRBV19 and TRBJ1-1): DGGITQSPKYLFRKEGQNVTLSCEQNLNHDAMYWYRQDPGQGLRLIYYSQIVNDFQKGDIAEGYSVSREKKESFPLTVTSAQKNPTAFYLCASSMKGAGNTEAFFGQGTRLTVV.

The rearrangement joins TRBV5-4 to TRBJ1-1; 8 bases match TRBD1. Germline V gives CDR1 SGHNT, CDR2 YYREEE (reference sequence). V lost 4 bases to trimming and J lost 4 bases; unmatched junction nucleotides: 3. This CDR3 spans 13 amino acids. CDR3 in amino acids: CASSVTGGTEAFF. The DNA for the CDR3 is TGTGCCAGCAGCGTCACAGGGGGCACTGAAGCTTTCTTT.

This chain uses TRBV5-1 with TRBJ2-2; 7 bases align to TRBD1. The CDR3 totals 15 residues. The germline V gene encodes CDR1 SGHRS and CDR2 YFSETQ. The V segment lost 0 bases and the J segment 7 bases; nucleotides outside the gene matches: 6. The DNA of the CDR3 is TGCGCCAGCAGCTTGGGGGGGACAGTTGACGGGGAGCTGTTTTTT. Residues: CASSLGGTVDGELFF. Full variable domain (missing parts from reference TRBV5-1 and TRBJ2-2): KAGVTQTPRYLIKTRGQQVTLSCSPISGHRSVSWYQQTPGQGLQFLFEYFSETQRNKGNFPGRFSGRQFSNSRSEMNVSTLELGDSALYLCASSLGGTVDGELFFGEGSRLTVL.

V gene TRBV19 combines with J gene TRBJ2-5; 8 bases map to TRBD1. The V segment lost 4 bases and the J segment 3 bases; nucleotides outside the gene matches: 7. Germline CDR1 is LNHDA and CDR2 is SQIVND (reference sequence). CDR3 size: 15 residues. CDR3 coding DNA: TGTGCCAGTAGTACAGGGGGCACGGGTGAAGAGACCCAGTACTTC. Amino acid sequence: CASSTGGTGEETQYF.

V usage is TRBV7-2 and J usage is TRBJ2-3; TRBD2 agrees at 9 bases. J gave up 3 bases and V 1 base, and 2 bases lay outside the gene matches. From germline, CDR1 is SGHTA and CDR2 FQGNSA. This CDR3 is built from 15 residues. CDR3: CASSLGGRATDTQYF. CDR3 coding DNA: TGTGCCAGCAGCTTAGGCGGGAGGGCGACAGATACGCAGTATTTT. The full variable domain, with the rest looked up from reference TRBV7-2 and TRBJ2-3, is GAGVSQSPSNKVTEKGKDVELRCDPISGHTALYWYRQSLGQGLEFLIYFQGNSAPDKSGLPSDRFSAERTGGSVSTLTIQRTQQEDSAVYLCASSLGGRATDTQYFGPGTRLTVL.

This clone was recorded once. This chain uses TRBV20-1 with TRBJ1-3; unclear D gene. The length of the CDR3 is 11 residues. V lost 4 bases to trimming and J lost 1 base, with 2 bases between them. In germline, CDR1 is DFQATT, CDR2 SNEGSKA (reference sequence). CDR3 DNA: TGCAGTGCTACTTCTGGAAACACCATATATTTT. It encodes CSATSGNTIYF.

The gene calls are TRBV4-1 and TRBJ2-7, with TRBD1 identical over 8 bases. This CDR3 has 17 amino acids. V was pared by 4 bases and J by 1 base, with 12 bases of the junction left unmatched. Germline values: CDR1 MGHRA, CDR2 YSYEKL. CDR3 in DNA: TGCGCCAGCAGCCTACAGGAAACAGGGGGAGCATCCTACGAGCAGTACTTC. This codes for CASSLQETGGASYEQYF.

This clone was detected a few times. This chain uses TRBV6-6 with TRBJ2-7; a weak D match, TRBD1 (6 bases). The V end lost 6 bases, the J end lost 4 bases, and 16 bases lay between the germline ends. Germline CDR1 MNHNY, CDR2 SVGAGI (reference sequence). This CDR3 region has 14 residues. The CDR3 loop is CASRSQGSGYEQYF. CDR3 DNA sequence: TGTGCCAGCAGGTCACAGGGTTCCGGTTACGAGCAGTACTTC.

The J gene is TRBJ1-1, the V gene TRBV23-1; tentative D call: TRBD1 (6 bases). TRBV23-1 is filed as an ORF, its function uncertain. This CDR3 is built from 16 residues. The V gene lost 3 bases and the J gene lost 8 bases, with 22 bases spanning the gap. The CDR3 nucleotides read TGCGCCAGCAGTCATGCGGTGACAGGACCCCTTAACGAAGCTTTCTTT. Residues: CASSHAVTGPLNEAFF.

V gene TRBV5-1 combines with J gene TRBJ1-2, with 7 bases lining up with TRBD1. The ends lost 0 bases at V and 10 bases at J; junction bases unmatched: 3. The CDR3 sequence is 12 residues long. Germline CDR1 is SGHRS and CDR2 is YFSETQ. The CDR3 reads CASSLDRGDYTF. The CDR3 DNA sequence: TGCGCCAGCAGCTTGGACAGGGGTGACTACACCTTC.

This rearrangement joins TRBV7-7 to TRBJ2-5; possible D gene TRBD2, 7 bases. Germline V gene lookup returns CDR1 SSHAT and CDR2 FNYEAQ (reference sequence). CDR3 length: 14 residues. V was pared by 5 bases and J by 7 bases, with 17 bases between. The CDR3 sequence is CASSALGGAGTQYF. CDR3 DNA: TGTGCCAGCAGCGCCTTGGGGGGGGCCGGGACCCAGTACTTC.

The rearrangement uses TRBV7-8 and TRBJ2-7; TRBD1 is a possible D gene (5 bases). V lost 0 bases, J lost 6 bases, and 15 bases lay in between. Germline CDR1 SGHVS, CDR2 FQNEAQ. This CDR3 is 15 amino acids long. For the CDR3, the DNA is TGTGCCAGCAGCTTAGCGAGCAGGGAAGGCTCCGAGCAGTACTTC. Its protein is CASSLASREGSEQYF.

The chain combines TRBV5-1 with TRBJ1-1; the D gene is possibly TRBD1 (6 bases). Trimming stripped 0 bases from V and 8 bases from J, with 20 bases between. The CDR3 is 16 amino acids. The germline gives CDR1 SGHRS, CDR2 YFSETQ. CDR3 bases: TGCGCCAGCAGCTTGGGGTTCGGACAGCCCATATTAGAAGCTTTCTTT. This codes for CASSLGFGQPILEAFF.

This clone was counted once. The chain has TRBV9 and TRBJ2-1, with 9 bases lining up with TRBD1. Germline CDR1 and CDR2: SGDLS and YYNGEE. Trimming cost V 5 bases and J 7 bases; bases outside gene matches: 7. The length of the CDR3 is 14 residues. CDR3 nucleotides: TGTGCCAGCAGTCCGGGACAGGGAGGAAATGAGCAGTTCTTC. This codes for CASSPGQGGNEQFF.

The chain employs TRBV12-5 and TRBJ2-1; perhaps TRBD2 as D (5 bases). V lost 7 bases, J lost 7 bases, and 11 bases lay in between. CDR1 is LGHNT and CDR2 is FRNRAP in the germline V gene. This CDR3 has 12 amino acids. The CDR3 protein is CASVGGENEQFF. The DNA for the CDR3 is TGTGCTAGTGTCGGAGGTGAGAATGAGCAGTTCTTC.

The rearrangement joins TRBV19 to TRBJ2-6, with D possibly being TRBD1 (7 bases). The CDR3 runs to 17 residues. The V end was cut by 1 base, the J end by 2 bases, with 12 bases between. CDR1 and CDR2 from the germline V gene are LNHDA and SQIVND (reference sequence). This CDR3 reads CASSIVSGGTGANVLTF. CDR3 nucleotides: TGTGCCAGTAGTATAGTTTCAGGGGGGACTGGGGCCAACGTCCTGACTTTC.

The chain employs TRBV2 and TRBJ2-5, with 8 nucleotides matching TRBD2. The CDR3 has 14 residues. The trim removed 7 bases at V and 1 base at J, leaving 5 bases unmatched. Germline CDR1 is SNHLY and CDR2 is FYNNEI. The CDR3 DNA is TGTGCCAGCAAGCGGGGGAGGATCCAAGAGACCCAGTACTTC. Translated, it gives CASKRGRIQETQYF.

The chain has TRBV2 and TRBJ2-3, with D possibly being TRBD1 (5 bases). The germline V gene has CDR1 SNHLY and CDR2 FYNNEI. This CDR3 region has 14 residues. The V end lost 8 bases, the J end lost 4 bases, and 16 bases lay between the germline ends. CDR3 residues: CASLFAGMADTQYF. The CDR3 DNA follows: TGTGCCAGCTTATTTGCAGGGATGGCAGATACGCAGTATTTT.

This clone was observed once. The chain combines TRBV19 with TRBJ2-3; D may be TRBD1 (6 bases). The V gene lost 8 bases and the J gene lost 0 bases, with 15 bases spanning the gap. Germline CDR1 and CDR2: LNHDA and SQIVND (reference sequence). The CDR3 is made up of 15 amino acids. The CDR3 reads CASSAQGKSTDTQYF. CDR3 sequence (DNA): TGTGCCAGTTCGGCCCAGGGGAAGAGCACAGATACGCAGTATTTT.

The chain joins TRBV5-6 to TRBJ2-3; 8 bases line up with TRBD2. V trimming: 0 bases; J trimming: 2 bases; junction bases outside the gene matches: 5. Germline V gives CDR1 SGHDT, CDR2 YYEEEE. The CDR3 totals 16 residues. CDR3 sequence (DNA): TGTGCCAGCAGCTTGGTACTAGCGGCAAACACAGATACGCAGTATTTT. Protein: CASSLVLAANTDTQYF. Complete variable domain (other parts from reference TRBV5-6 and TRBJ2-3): DAGVTQSPTHLIKTRGQQVTLRCSPKSGHDTVSWYQQALGQGPQFIFQYYEEEERQRGNFPDRFSGHQFPNYSSELNVNALLLGDSALYLCASSLVLAANTDTQYFGPGTRLTVL.

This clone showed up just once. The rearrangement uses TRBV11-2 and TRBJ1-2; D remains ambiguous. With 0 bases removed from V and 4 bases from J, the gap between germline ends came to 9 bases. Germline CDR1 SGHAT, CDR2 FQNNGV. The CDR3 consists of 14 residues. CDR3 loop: CASSLDTSFYGYTF. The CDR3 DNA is TGTGCCAGCAGCTTAGATACATCTTTCTATGGCTACACCTTC.

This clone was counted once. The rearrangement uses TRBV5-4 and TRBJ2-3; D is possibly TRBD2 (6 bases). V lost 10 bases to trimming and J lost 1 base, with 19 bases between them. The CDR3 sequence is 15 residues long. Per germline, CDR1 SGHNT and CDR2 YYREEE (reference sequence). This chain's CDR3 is CAQSVGGSGTDTQYF. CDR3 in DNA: TGTGCCCAATCGGTCGGGGGTAGCGGCACAGATACGCAGTATTTT.

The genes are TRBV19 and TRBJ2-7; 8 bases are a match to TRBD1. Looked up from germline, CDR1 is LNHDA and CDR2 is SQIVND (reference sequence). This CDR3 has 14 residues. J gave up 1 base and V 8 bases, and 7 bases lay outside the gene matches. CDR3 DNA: TGTGCCAGTTGTCCACGGGACAGGTCCTACGAGCAGTACTTC. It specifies CASCPRDRSYEQYF.

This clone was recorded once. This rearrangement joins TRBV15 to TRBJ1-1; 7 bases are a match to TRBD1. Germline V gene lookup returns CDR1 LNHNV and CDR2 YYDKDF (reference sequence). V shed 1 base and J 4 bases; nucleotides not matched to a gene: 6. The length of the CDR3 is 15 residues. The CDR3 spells CATSRVTHRGTEAFF. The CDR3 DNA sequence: TGTGCCACCAGCAGAGTTACGCACAGGGGCACTGAAGCTTTCTTT.

The CDR3 sequence: CASSSYTGELFF. The CDR3 nucleotides are TGTGCCAGCAGTTCATACACCGGGGAGCTGTTTTTT. This sequence joins TRBV28 and TRBJ2-2; D is undetermined. Germline V gives CDR1 MDHEN, CDR2 SYDVKM. The germline V and J ends were trimmed by 4 bases and 3 bases, with 3 bases remaining between them. The CDR3 contains 12 residues.